This is a list of T cell receptor beta chains from one sample in a study of shared clonotypes between healthy human individuals. Sequenced by immunoSEQ multiplex PCR; TCRdb stores in-frame clones only, minus some. The profile shows some 79,000 clones, 50% to 70% of them singletons. Sample: memory CD8+ T cells sorted from blood. Every receptor here comes from a man aged 25 to 45 in good health. CDR3s leave out the opening cysteine and the closing phenylalanine or tryptophan.

J	V	CDR3
TRBJ2-1	TRBV7-2	ASSLEVAEYWEQF
TRBJ2-3	TRBV7-9	ASKAPLTDTQY
TRBJ1-5	TRBV28	ASRPGQWGNQPQH
TRBJ1-2	TRBV5-4	ASSKDGNGYT
TRBJ2-1	TRBV25-1	ASSVSGLEQF
TRBJ2-7	TRBV10-3	ATGQGSSYEQY
TRBJ2-1	TRBV2	ASNLKNYNEQF
TRBJ2-5	TRBV5-1	ASSLAQRETQY
TRBJ2-1	TRBV29-1	SVDIVLAGVFRDEQF
TRBJ2-7	TRBV11-2	ASSPATGTGPYEQY
TRBJ1-1	TRBV4-3	ASSISIDLGGADTEAF
TRBJ2-1	TRBV4-2	ASSQRLQGVDEQF
TRBJ2-5	TRBV5-1	ASSLAGSEETQY
TRBJ2-1	TRBV25-1	ASSWTSGYNEQF
TRBJ2-1	TRBV9	ASSVDPPSGVYNEQF
TRBJ2-7	TRBV5-3	ARSLVTGEQY
TRBJ1-3	TRBV28	ASSSLGYMGTIY
TRBJ2-7	TRBV27	ASSPAAGVDEQY
TRBJ2-7	TRBV7-8	ASSPPGATYEQY
TRBJ2-7	TRBV18	ASSLDRNYEQY
TRBJ2-1	TRBV14	ASSQDGSGRSYSANEQF
TRBJ2-7	TRBV27	ASSYRGTYEQY
TRBJ2-7	TRBV9	ASSVGEEGEQY
TRBJ2-3	TRBV5-1	ASSLTGTSGYSTDTQY
TRBJ2-1	TRBV6-4	ASSTGTSGTEQF
TRBJ2-1	TRBV7-3	ASSQGDEQF
TRBJ2-7	TRBV4-1	ASSQEAQGFNEQY
TRBJ1-1	TRBV7-9	ASSLDWAEAF
TRBJ2-3	TRBV6-1	ASSVDRGSGLDTQY
TRBJ2-5	TRBV28	ASRGSGSQAQETQY
TRBJ1-5	TRBV18	ASSPTGDNQPQH
TRBJ2-3	TRBV6-4	ASSDGVPGGRGTDTQY
TRBJ2-1	TRBV9	ASSQVEVEYNEQF
TRBJ2-1	TRBV7-9	ASSHKNRDEQF
TRBJ2-1	TRBV4-2	ASSQDQEGGSYNEQF